This T cell receptor beta chain was documented in a study of OX40 agonist ivuxolimab in advanced cancers. Study summary: Hepatocellular carcinoma, melanoma, renal cell or head and neck cancer affected the dose-escalation patients.

Germline V gene lookup returns CDR1 SNHLY and CDR2 FYNNEI. The CDR3 spans 14 residues. The V end was cut by 6 bases, the J end by 0 bases, with 10 bases between. The table came from immunoSEQ multiplex PCR; TCRdb's copy has only in-frame clones and leaves some out. The table lists about 74,000 clones, 84% of them singletons. Autoimmune disease history or systemic immunosuppression disqualified patients. The chain has TRBV2 and TRBJ2-3; maybe TRBD1 (6 bases). Sequenced here: CD4+ or CD8+ T cells sorted from blood, sampled in a trial of the OX40 agonist ivuxolimab. The receptor was derived from an adult with an advanced solid tumor such as melanoma, head and neck, liver or kidney cancer. The CDR3 DNA is TGTGCCAGCAGGAGAGGACAGAGCACAGATACGCAGTATTTT. Amino acids: CASRRGQSTDTQYF.